Sequencing of this T cell receptor (beta chain) was carried out in a study of cytomegalovirus exposure and HLA in healthy donors (TCRdb year 2017). The study in broad terms: An earlier analysis of approximately 550 of the donors reported about 290 Gb of sequence data and 100 million to 140 million unique TCR beta sequences from 150 million to 200 million T cells. To decide whether each TCR beta V gene segment behaved as functional or pseudogenic, an earlier analysis of some 540 of the donors relied on high-throughput TCR beta sequencing. Rather than using new phenotypic data, the later analysis identified candidate immune exposures from TCR beta sequences and from how often those sequences occurred across donors. In a later genetic analysis, genome-wide SNP genotypes for about 55% of the roughly 700 donors were used, and that subset was treated as a discovery cohort. A later analysis re-examined previously published TCR beta repertoires from just over 650 donors and added high-resolution HLA genotyping to investigate patterns of TCR occurrence. Besides the first cohort of 666 subjects, a separate validation cohort made up of about 120 different subjects was used. Class I and class II HLA loci were covered by the typing at four-digit resolution. Donor age, sex, ethnicity and CMV serostatus were compiled alongside the repertoire data. Around 300 gigabases of sequencing data and roughly 90 million unique TCR sequences were included in an early release covering 550 to 800 HLA-typed donors. The study combined high-throughput TCR immunosequencing, statistical association of individual TCRs with disease status, and machine learning to predict cytomegalovirus infection status. The study aimed to test whether signatures of past pathogen exposure could be identified by cataloging public T cell receptors. The number of typed donors differed by locus: about 620-630 for A, B, C, DRB1 and DQB1; some 540 for DQA1; 606 for DPA1; and around 470 for DPB1. Among the roughly 400 genotyped donors, approximately 82% belonged to the genetic ancestry cluster associated with self-reported Caucasian donors. Across approximately 400 genotyped donors of the cohort, an average of roughly 230,000 unique TCR beta nucleotide sequences per donor were sequenced, and roughly 17% of those sequences were non-productive. Four to six DR-DQ haplotypes were handled as single units for association and clustering, since linkage in the cohort was strong. The study profiled the T cell repertoires of around 700 subjects by immunosequencing and related them to cytomegalovirus serostatus. All discovery cohort repertoires had been generated using a single sequencing platform. Study-wide findings and limitations: In the study, approximately 160 TCR beta chains were listed as associated with cytomegalovirus. In this cohort, only TCR beta chains were sequenced, and detectable features were limited by the absence of alpha or paired-chain data. When HLA alleles, especially DR and DQ, strongly co-occurred, TCR associations were difficult to assign to individual alleles. An earlier analysis of some 560 of the donors showed that most TCR beta V segments appeared in productive rearrangements either about 87% or about 30% of the time, which broadly matched IMGT annotations. Because some donors lacked HLA typing at each locus, the association tests relied only on the typed subset. Presence/absence analyses assumed roughly uniform sequencing depth across donors, an assumption that may not hold. At a false discovery rate of 0.05, a later analysis linked fewer than 20,000 TCR beta sequences to specific HLA alleles. Compared with equally common non-associated chains, HLA-associated TCR beta chains in a later analysis were more clonally expanded and had lower generation probabilities. Immune exposure information for the cohort was limited to CMV serostatus. In a later analysis, most CMV-associated TCR beta chains were found to appear HLA-restricted, with HLA associations seemingly driven largely by CMV exposure. In a later analysis, TCR association rates were found to vary across HLA loci, with the most associated TCRs seen for DRB1 alleles and the fewest for HLA-C alleles. The authors suggested that the approach could potentially be extended to other disease states and immunological phenotypes. The earlier analysis of around 600 of the donors excluded 15 to 20 rarely observed V segments, including chromosome 9 orphons, because counts were too low. In a later genetic analysis, fewer N-insertions in productive TCRs were reported among donors in an Asian-associated ancestry cluster than the approximately 710-donor mean. A group of highly shared sequence variants was considered likely to be a technical artifact of the sequencing pipeline. A further reported finding was that TCR beta sequences accurately predicted the HLA-A and HLA-B alleles for most subjects in the first cohort. Most TCR sequences were observed very rarely across donors, whereas some public TCRs were present in many individuals. According to a later analysis, parvovirus B19, influenza, CMV and Epstein-Barr virus appeared linked to several top co-occurrence clusters. Correlated functional status among segregating V segments might reflect linkage disequilibrium, but an unknown experimental factor could not be ruled out. V-gene and J-gene trimming of TCR beta chains was associated with a missense DCLRE1C variant in a later genetic analysis, and the association was replicated in an independent cohort. In vitro tests confirmed that a few of the cytomegalovirus-associated TCR beta chains recognize cytomegalovirus antigens. The classifier was reported to diagnose cytomegalovirus status with high specificity and sensitivity in both the original cohort and the validation cohort.

The cohort comprised around 700 healthy bone marrow donors. Cohort members were all nominally healthy when sampled, although unrecorded immune exposures were likely present. The donor was CMV seronegative and belonged to the group of 380 or so seronegative cohort members. Every donor gave a peripheral blood sample, and the peripheral blood mononuclear cells from that sample were used for TCR beta sequencing. Genomic DNA extraction from the blood cell samples was performed with the Qiagen DNeasy Blood Extraction Kit. Library creation used the immunoSEQ multiplex PCR assay. For the multiplex PCR, a mixture combining 60 forward primers for TCR Vbeta segments and 13 reverse primers for TCR Jbeta segments was used. Amplification of the CDR3 region of rearranged TCR beta genes was performed with a multiplex PCR assay on genomic DNA. The Illumina HiSeq System was used to sequence the amplified TCR beta libraries as 87-base-pair reads. The published analysis was carried out like this. Across the 700 or so repertoires, a later analysis counted roughly 77 million unique TCR beta chains, 9.5 million to 13 million of which were shared by at least two donors. To remove PCR and sequencing errors, raw reads were error-corrected and collapsed into unique sequences using a nearest-neighbor algorithm that merged closely related sequences. CDR3 sequences were aligned to IMGT reference sequences to assign V, D and J gene segments. Each retained sequence needed at least a six-nucleotide match to both a V gene segment and a J gene segment. A rearrangement was called productive if the CDR3 had no stop codons and remained in frame with V and J, and every other rearrangement was called non-productive. CDR3 was defined according to IMGT convention as the region running from the second conserved V-encoded cysteine to the conserved J-encoded phenylalanine. The earlier analysis of fewer than 700 of the donors excluded sequences that lacked an unambiguous match to a single V gene segment. In an earlier analysis of several hundred of the donors, V segments were called functional above 56.7% productive rearrangements and were called segregating when the between-donor standard deviation exceeded 5%. To diagnose cytomegalovirus status from the catalog of TCR beta chain sequences, a statistical classification framework was built. A later analysis assigned V and J genes by comparing TCR nucleotide sequences with IMGT/GENE-DB human TR gene sequences. In a later analysis, CDR3 sequences and most-parsimonious VDJ recombination scenarios were assigned using the TCRdist pipeline. A later analysis defined each TCR beta chain by its CDR3 amino acid sequence plus V-gene family, and excluded reads lacking a unique V-gene family. In a later analysis, fewer than 600 highly shared, low-generation-probability nucleotide sequences were removed to address suspected cross-contamination and a sequencing artifact. A later analysis calculated a clonal expansion index for each public chain from normalized within-repertoire ranks of inferred template counts. In a later analysis, generation probabilities were computed with a VDJ recombination model fitted to out-of-frame rearrangements, and the resulting probabilities were checked against IGoR. In a later analysis, TCR-TCR, TCR-HLA and TCR-CMV co-occurrence was scored with hypergeometric tests, and a repertoire-size bias correction was applied to TCR pairs. In a later analysis, false discovery rates were estimated by permuting HLA or CMV assignments 20 times. In a later analysis, co-occurring TCRs were grouped using DBSCAN, with TCRdist sequence similarity added in when clustering inside HLA-allele-positive subsets. Repertoires with fewer than 30,000 or more than 120,000 public chains were left out of co-occurrence clustering, as were a handful of repertoires with anomalous nucleotide sharing. Sourced from immuneACCESS, this table was stored by TCRdb with only in-frame sequences that have V and J called. A share of the clones is absent; for the studies checked, an unresolved V gene accounts for under half, and the remainder has no known explanation. D and trimming were read from the DNA, whereas the V and J calls and clone size are those reported in that table. The sample profile shows some 150,000 clones; about 80% of them were found once. The ten largest clones represent about 4.7% of the sample.

This clone was seen ten or more times. The antigen this receptor binds is unknown. Base qualities are not at hand, and no much larger clone is one base apart. The TCR comes from a man aged 25-45 years in good health and CMV-seronegative. Sequenced input: PBMCs.

The base sequence is TGTGCCAGCAGTTACCGGGACGAGCAGTACTTC. This is translated as CASSYRDEQYF. The chain uses TRBV6-6 and TRBJ2-7, with the D gene not confidently named. The CDR3 holds 11 amino acids from the cysteine to the phenylalanine. The entry retains the CDR3 DNA only, 33 bases that are in frame from base 1. V was cut back by 2 bases and J by 5 bases, leaving a gap of 4 bases between them. The germline V gene (reference sequence) provides CDR1 MNHNY and CDR2 SVGAGI.